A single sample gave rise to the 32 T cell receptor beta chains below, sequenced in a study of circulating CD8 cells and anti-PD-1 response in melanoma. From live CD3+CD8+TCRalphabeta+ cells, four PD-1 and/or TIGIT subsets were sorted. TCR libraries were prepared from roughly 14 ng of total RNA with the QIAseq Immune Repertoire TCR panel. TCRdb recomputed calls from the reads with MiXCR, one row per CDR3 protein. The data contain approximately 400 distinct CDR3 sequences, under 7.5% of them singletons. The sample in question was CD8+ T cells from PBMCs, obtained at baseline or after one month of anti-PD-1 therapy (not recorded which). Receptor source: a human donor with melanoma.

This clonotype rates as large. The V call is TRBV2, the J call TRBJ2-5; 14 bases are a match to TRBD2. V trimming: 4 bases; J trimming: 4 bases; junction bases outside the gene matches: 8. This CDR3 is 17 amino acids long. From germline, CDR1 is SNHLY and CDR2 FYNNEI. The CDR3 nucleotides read TGTGCCAGCAGTGGGTCCGGGACTAGCGGGAGTCCAGAGACCCAGTACTTC. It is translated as CASSGSGTSGSPETQYF.

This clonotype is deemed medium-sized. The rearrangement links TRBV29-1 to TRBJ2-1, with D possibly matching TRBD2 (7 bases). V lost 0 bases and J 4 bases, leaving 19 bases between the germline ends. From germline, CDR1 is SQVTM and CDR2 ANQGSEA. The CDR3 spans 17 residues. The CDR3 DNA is TGCAGCGTTGAAGATTTTACTACGGGGGGCTTGTACAATGAGCAGTTCTTC. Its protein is CSVEDFTTGGLYNEQFF.

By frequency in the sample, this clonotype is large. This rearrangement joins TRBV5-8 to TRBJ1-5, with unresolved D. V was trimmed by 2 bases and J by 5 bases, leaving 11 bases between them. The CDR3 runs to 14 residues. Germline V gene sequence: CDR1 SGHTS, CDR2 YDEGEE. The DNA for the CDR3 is TGTGCCAGCAGCTTTTTGCGGGCGGATCAGCCCCAGCATTTT. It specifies CASSFLRADQPQHF.

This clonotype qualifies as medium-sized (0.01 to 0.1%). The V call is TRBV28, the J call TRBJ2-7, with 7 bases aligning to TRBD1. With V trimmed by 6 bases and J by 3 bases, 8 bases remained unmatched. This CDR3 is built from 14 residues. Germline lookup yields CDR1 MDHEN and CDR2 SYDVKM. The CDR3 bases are TGTGCCAGCAGCCCCGGGACAGCCCACTACGAGCAGTACTTC. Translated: CASSPGTAHYEQYF.

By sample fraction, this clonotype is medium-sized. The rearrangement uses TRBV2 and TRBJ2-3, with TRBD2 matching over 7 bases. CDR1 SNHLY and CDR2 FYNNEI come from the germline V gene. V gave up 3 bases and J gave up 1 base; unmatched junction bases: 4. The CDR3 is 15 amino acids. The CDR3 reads CASSEVLAGTDTQYF. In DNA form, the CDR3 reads TGTGCCAGCAGTGAGGTCCTAGCGGGCACAGATACGCAGTATTTT.

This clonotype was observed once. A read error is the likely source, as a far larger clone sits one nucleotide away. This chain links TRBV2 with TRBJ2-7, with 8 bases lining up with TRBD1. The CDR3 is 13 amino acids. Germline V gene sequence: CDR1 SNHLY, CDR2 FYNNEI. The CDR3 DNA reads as TGTGCCAGCAGCCTACGGACAGGGTACGAGCAGCACTTC. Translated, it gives CASSLRTGYEQHF.

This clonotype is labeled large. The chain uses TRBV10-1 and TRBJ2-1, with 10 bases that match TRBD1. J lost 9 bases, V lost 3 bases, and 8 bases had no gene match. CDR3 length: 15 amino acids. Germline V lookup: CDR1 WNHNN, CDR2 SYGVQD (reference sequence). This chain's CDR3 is CASSDPQTGGVEQFF. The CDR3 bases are TGCGCCAGCAGTGACCCCCAGACAGGGGGCGTTGAGCAGTTCTTC.

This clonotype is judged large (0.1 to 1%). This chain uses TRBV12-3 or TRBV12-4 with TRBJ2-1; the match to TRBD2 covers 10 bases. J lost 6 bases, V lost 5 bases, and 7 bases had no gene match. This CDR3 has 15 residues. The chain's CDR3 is CASSAPGLASNEQFF. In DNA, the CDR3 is TGTGCCAGCAGTGCCCCGGGACTAGCGAGCAATGAGCAGTTCTTC.

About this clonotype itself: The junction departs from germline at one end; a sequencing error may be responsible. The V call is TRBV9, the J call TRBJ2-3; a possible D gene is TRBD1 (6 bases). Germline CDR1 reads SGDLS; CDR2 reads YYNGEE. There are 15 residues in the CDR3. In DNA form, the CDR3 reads TGTGCCGGCAGCCCCGACAGGTTGATACCAGATACGCAGTATTTT. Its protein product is CAGSPDRLIPDTQYF. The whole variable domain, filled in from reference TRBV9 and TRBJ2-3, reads DSGVTQTPKHLITATGQRVTLRCSPRSGDLSVYWYQQSLDQGLQFLIQYYNGEERAKGNILERFSAQQFPDLHSELNLSSLELGDSALYFCAGSPDRLIPDTQYFGPGTRLTVL.

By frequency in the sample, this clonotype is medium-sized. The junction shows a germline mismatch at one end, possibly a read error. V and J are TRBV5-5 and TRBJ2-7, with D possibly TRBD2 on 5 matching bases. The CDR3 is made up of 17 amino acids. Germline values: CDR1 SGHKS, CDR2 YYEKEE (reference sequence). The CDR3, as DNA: TGTGCCAGCAGCTCGATTCCCGGGAACCTACTCTCCTACAAGCAGTACTTC. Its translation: CASSSIPGNLLSYKQYF.

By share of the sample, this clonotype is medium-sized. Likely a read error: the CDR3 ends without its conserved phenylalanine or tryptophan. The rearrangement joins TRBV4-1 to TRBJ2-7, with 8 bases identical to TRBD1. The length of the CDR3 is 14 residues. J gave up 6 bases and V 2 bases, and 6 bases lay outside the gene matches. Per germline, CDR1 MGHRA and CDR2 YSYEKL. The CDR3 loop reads CASSQMTGVSEQYL. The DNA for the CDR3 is TGCGCCAGCAGCCAAATGACAGGGGTGAGCGAGCAGTACCTC.

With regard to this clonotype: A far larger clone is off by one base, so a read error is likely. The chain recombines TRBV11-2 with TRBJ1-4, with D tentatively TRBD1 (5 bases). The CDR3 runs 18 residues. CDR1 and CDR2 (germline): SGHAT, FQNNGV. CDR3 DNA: TGTGCCAGCAGTGAATCTCACAGGCCCCTATTCGAACATGAAAAACTGTCTTTT. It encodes CASSESHRPLFEHEKLSF. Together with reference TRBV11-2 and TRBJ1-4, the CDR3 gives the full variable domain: EAGVAQSPRYKIIEKRQSVAFWCNPISGHATLYWYQQILGQGPKLLIQFQNNGVVDDSQLPKDRFSAERLKGVDSTLKIQPAKLEDSAVYLCASSESHRPLFEHEKLSFGSGTQLSVL.

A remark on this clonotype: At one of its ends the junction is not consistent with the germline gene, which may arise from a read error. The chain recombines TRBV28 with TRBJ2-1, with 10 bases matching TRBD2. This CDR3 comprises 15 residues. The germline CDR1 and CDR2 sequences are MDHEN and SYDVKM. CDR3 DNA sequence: TGTGCCAGCAGTTTACGTGGACTAGCGGACTATGAGCAGTCCTTC. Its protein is CASSLRGLADYEQSF.

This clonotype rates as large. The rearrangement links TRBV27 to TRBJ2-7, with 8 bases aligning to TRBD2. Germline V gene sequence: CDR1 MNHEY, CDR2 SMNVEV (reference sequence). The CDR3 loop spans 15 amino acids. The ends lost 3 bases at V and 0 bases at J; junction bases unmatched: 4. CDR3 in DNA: TGTGCCAGCAGTTTTGTACTAGCGGCCTCCTACGAGCAGTACTTC. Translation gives CASSFVLAASYEQYF.

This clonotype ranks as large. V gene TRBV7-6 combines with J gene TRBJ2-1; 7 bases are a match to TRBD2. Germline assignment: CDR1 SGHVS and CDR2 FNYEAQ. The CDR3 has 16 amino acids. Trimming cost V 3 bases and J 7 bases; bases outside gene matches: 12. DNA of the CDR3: TGTGCCAGCAGCTTGGGCGGCAGCGGGATGGGGAATGAGCAGTTCTTC. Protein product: CASSLGGSGMGNEQFF.

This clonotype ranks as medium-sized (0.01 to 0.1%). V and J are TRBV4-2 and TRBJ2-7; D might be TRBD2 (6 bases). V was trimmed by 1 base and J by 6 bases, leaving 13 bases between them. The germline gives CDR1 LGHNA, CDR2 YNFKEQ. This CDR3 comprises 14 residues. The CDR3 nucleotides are TGTGCCAGCAGCCAAGTCCGCGGGGTGGGCGAGCAGTACTTC. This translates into CASSQVRGVGEQYF.

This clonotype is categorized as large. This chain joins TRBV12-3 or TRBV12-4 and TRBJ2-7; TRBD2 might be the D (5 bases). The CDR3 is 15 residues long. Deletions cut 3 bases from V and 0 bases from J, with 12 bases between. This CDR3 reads CASSFGDPLSYEQYF. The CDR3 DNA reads TGTGCCAGCAGTTTCGGGGATCCCCTCTCCTACGAGCAGTACTTC.

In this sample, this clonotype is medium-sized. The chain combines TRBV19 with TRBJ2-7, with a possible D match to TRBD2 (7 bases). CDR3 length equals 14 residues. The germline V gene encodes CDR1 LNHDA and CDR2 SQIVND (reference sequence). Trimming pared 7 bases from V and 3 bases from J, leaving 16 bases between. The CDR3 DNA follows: TGTGCCAGTACCCCAACGGGGGGCATCTACGAGCAGTACTTC. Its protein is CASTPTGGIYEQYF.

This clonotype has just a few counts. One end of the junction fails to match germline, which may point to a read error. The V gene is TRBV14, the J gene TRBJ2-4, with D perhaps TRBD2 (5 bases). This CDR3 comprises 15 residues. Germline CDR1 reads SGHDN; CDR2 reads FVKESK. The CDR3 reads CASSQANLAKTIQYF. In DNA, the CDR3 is TGTGCCAGCAGCCAAGCGAATCTAGCCAAAACCATTCAGTACTTC.

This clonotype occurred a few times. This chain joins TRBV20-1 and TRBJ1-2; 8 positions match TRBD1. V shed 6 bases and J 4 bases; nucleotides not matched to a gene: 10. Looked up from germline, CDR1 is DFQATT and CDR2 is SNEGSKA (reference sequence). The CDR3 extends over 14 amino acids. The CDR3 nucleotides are TGCAGTGCGCAGGGGGCGGTTAGCGGCTATGGCTACACCTTC. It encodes CSAQGAVSGYGYTF.

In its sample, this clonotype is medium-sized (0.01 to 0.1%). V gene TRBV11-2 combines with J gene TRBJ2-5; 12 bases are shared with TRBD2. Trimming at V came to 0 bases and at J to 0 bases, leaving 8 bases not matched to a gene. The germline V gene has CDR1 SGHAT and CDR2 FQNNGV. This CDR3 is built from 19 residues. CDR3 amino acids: CASSLDPSGRAWNQETQYF. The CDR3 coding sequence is TGTGCCAGCAGCTTAGATCCTAGCGGGAGGGCCTGGAACCAAGAGACCCAGTACTTC.

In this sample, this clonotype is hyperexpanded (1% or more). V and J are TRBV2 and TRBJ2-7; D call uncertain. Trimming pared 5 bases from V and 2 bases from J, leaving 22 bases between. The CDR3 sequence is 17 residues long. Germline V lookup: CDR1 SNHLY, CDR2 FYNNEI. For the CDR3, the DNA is TGTGCCAGCAGTACCCCAGCGAGTCAGATGATTACCTACGAGCAGTACTTC. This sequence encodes CASSTPASQMITYEQYF.

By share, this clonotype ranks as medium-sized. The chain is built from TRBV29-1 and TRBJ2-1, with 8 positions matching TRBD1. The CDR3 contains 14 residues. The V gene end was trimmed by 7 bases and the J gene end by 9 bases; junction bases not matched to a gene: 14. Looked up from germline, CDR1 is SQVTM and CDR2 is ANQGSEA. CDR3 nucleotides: TGCAGCGCCGAACAGGGGGGAGTGACGGCTGAGCAGTTCTTC. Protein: CSAEQGGVTAEQFF.

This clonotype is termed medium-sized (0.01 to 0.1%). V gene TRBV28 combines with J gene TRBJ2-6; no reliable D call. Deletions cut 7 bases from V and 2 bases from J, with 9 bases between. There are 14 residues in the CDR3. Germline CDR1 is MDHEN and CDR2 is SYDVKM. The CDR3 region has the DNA TGTGCCAGCACCCAGCAAGCTGGGGCCAACGTCCTGACTTTC. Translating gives CASTQQAGANVLTF.

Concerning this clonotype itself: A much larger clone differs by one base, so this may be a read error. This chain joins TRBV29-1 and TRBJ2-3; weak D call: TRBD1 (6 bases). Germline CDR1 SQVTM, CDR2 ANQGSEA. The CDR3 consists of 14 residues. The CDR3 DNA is TGCAGCGTTGAAAGGCAGGGGCAGGGAGATAGGCAGTATTTT. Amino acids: CSVERQGQGDRQYF.

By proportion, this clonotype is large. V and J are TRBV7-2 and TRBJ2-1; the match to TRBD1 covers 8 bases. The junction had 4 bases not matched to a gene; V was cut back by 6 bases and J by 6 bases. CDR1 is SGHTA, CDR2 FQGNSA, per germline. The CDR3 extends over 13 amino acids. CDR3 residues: CASSRDRSNEQFF. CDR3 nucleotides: TGTGCCAGCAGTCGGGACAGGTCCAATGAGCAGTTCTTC. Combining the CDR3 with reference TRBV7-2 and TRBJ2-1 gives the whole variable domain GAGVSQSPSNKVTEKGKDVELRCDPISGHTALYWYRQSLGQGLEFLIYFQGNSAPDKSGLPSDRFSAERTGGSVSTLTIQRTQQEDSAVYLCASSRDRSNEQFFGPGTRLTVL.

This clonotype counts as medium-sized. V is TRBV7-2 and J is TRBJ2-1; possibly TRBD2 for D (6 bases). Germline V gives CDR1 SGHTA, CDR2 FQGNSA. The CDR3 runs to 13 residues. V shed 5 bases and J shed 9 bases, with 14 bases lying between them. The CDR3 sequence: CASSAPGGIEQFF. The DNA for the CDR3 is TGTGCCAGCAGCGCACCCGGCGGGATTGAGCAGTTCTTC.

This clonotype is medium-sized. In DNA form, the CDR3 reads TGTGCCAGCAGTTCCTACTCGACAGGTCATGAGCAGTTCTTC. It yields the protein CASSSYSTGHEQFF. V usage is TRBV28 and J usage is TRBJ2-1, with D possibly being TRBD1 (6 bases). The V gene's germline CDR1 is MDHEN and CDR2 SYDVKM. The V end lost 4 bases, the J end lost 8 bases, and 15 bases lay between the germline ends. The CDR3 runs to 14 residues.

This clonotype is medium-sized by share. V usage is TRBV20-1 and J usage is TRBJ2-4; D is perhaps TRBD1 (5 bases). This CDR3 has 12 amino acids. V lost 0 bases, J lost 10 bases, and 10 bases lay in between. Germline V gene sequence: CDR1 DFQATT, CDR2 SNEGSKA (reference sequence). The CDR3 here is CSARDMTVIQYF. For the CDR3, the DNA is TGCAGTGCTAGAGATATGACAGTAATTCAGTACTTC.

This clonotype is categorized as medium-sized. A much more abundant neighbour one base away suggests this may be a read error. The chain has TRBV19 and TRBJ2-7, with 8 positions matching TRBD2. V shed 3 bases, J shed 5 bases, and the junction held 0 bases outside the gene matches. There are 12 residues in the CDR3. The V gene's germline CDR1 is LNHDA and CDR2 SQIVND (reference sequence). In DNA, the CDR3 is TGTGCCAGTAGTATCGGGGGGGACGAGCAGTACTTC. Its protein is CASSIGGDEQYF.

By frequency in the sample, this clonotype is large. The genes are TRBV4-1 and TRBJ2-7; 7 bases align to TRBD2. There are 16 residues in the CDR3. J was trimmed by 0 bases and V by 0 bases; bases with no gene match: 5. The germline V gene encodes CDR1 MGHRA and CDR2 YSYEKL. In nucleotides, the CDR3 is TGCGCCAGCAGCCAAGATAGCACTAGCGTCTCCTACGAGCAGTACTTC. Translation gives CASSQDSTSVSYEQYF.

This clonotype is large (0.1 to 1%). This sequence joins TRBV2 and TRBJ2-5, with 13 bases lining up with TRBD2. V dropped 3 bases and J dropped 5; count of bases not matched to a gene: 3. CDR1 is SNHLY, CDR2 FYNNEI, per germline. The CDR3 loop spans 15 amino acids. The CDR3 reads CASSEGLAGLETQYF. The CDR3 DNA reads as TGTGCCAGCAGTGAGGGACTAGCGGGATTGGAGACCCAGTACTTC.